This record covers a single T cell receptor beta chain. The sample is drawn from a study of blood T cell repertoires in COVID-19. Study as a whole: Specimens from acute and convalescent COVID-19 originated in the United States, Italy and Spain. Sources were T cells, B-cell-depleted T cells, or PBMCs; the material itself was cDNA or gDNA.

Looked up from germline, CDR1 is SGHRS and CDR2 is YFSETQ. The CDR3 runs 14 residues. The V gene end was trimmed by 2 bases and the J gene end by 3 bases; junction bases not matched to a gene: 3. Generated by immunoSEQ multiplex PCR, the TCRdb table keeps only in-frame clones and is missing some. The sample contains 100,000 or so clones, roughly 85% of which appear only once. This TCR was recovered from a woman aged 70-85 years with active or convalescent COVID-19. This chain uses TRBV5-1 with TRBJ2-5; TRBD2 matches at 8 bases. Sequenced material: peripheral blood. The CDR3 loop reads CASSLTGGEETQYF. CDR3 in DNA: TGCGCCAGCAGCTTAACCGGGGGGGAAGAGACCCAGTACTTC.